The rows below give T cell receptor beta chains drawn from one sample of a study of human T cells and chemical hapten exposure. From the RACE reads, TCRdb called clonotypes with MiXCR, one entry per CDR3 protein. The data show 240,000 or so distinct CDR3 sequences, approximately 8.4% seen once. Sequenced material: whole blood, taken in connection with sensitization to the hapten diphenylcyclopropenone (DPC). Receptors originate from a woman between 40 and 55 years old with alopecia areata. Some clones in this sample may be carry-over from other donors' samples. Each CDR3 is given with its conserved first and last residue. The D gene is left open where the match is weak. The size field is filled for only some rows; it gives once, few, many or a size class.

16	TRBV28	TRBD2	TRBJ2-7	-	CASSPGLAGGSGEQYF	TGTGCCAGCAGTCCGGGACTAGCGGGAGGGTCCGGCGAGCAGTACTTC
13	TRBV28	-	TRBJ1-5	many	CASDGRFNQPQHF	TGTGCCAGCGACGGACGGTTCAATCAGCCCCAGCATTTT
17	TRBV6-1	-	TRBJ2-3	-	CASSEEGETTLTDTQYF	TGTGCCAGCAGTGAAGAAGGGGAAACAACCCTCACAGATACGCAGTATTTT
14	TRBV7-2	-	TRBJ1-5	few	CASSFRRGGQPQHF	TGTGCCAGCAGCTTTCGTCGGGGTGGTCAGCCCCAGCATTTT
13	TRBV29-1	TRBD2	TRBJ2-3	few	CSLSGRYTDTQYF	TGCAGCCTTAGCGGGAGATACACAGATACGCAGTATTTT
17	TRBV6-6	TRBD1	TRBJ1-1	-	CASRGGTGRSFGTEAFF	TGTGCCAGCAGGGGAGGGACAGGGAGATCTTTCGGGACTGAAGCTTTCTTT
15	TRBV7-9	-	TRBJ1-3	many	CASSLKRRFGNTIYF	TGTGCCAGCAGCTTAAAAAGGAGGTTCGGAAACACCATATATTTT
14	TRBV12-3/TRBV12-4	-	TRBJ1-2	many	CASTLNPQLYGYTF	TGTGCCAGCACCTTAAACCCCCAGCTCTATGGCTACACCTTC
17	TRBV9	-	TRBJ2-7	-	CASSHPRGRLTSYEQYF	TGTGCCAGCAGCCACCCGAGGGGGAGGCTGACATCCTACGAGCAGTACTTC
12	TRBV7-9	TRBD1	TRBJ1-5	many	CASGTGNQPQHF	TGTGCCAGCGGGACAGGGAATCAGCCCCAGCATTTT
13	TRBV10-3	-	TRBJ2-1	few	CAYGTTASNEQFF	TGTGCTTATGGGACAACCGCTTCCAATGAGCAGTTCTTC
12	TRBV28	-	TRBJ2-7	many	CALARGSYEQYF	TGTGCCCTAGCCCGGGGCTCCTACGAGCAGTACTTC
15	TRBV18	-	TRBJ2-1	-	CASSPEGPGQREQFF	TGTGCCAGCTCACCCGAGGGACCCGGCCAGCGCGAGCAGTTCTTC
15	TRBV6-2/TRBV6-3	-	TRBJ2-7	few	CASRGVKGRSYEQYF	TGTGCCAGCAGAGGAGTCAAGGGCCGGTCCTACGAGCAGTACTTC
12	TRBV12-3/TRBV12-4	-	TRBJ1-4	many	CASSLGRDTVFF	TGTGCCAGCAGCCTGGGCCGGGACACGGTGTTTTTT
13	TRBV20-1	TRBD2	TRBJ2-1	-	CSASSSGGNEQFF	TGCAGTGCTAGTTCCAGCGGGGGCAATGAGCAGTTCTTC
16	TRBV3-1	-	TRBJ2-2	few	CASSQVSGTNTGELFF	TGTGCCAGCAGCCAAGTGTCCGGGACGAACACCGGGGAGCTGTTTTTT
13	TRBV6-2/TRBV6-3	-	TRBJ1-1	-	CASSDPPREQAFF	TGTGCCAGCAGTGACCCTCCCCGGGAGCAAGCTTTCTTT
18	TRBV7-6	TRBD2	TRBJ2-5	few	CASSSNIIAGGPGETQYF	TGTGCCAGCAGCTCTAATATTATAGCGGGAGGGCCGGGGGAGACCCAGTACTTC
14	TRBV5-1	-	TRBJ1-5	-	CASSLGQNNQPQHF	TGCGCCAGCAGCTTGGGGCAGAACAATCAGCCCCAGCATTTT
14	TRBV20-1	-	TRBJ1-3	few	CSARGRSSGNTIYF	TGCAGTGCTAGGGGGCGGAGCTCTGGAAACACCATATATTTT
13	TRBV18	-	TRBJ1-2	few	CASSPQGGDGYTF	TGTGCCAGCTCACCACAGGGAGGAGATGGCTACACCTTC
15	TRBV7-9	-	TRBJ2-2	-	CASSFQVPSAGELFF	TGTGCCAGCAGCTTTCAGGTCCCATCAGCCGGGGAGCTGTTTTTT
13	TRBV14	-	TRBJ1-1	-	CASSQFMNTEAFF	TGTGCCAGCAGCCAATTTATGAACACTGAAGCTTTCTTT
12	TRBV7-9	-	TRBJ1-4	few	CASSTGNEKLFF	TGTGCCAGCAGCACGGGTAACGAAAAACTGTTTTTT
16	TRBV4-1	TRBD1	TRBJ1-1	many	CASSHYRGRMNTEAFF	TGCGCCAGCAGCCACTACAGGGGAAGAATGAACACTGAAGCTTTCTTT
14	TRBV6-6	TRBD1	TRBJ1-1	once	CASSSRQGNAEAFF	TGTGCCAGCAGTAGCCGACAGGGTAACGCTGAAGCTTTCTTT
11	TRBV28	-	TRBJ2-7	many	CASSPRGEQYF	TGTGCCAGCAGTCCCCGCGGCGAGCAGTACTTC
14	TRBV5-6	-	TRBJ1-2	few	CASSTRGTVYGYTF	TGTGCCAGCAGCACGAGGGGGACCGTTTATGGCTACACCTTC
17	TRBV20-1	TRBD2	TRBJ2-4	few	CSARGGAGTSVGNIQYF	TGCAGTGCTAGAGGAGGGGCCGGGACTAGCGTGGGAAACATTCAGTACTTC
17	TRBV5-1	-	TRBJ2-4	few	CASSLFANPTATNIQYF	TGCGCCAGCAGCTTATTCGCGAACCCCACCGCCACGAACATTCAGTACTTC
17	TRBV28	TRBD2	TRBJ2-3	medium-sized	CASSPPSGGGSTDTQYF	TGTGCCAGCAGCCCCCCGAGTGGCGGGGGTAGCACAGATACGCAGTATTTT
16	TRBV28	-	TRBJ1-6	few	CASRRRETSYNSPLHF	TGTGCCAGCCGCCGAAGGGAAACCTCCTATAATTCACCCCTCCACTTT
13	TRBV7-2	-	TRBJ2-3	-	CASGGFSTDTQYF	TGTGCCAGCGGGGGTTTTAGCACAGATACGCAGTATTTT
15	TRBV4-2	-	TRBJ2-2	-	CASSLRTENTGELFF	TGTGCCAGCAGCCTTCGGACTGAGAACACCGGGGAGCTGTTTTTT
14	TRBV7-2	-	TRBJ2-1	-	CASSRGPSSDEQFF	TGTGCCAGCAGCCGAGGACCATCCTCAGATGAGCAGTTCTTC
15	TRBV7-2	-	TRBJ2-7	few	CASSYSLGTPREQYF	TGTGCCAGCAGCTACTCCCTGGGAACCCCTCGGGAGCAGTACTTC
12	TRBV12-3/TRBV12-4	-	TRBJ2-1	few	CASSLLAYEQFF	TGTGCCAGCAGTTTACTAGCATATGAGCAGTTCTTC
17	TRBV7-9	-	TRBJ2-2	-	CASSLAPVRPKAGELFF	TGTGCCAGCAGCTTAGCCCCCGTGCGGCCGAAGGCCGGGGAGCTGTTTTTT
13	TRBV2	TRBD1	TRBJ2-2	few	CASKGQGTGELFF	TGTGCCAGCAAAGGACAGGGCACCGGGGAGCTGTTTTTT
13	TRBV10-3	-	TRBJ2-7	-	CVISGDNSYEQYF	TGTGTCATCAGTGGGGACAACTCCTACGAGCAGTACTTC
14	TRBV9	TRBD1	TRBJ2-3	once	CASGPGTGTDTQYF	TGTGCCAGCGGCCCTGGGACAGGCACAGATACGCAGTATTTT
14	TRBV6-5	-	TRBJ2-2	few	CASSYMGYTGELFF	TGTGCCAGCAGTTACATGGGGTACACCGGGGAGCTGTTTTTT